This T cell receptor (beta chain) originates from a study of shared clonotypes between healthy human individuals. Germline assignment: CDR1 SNHLY and CDR2 FYNNEI. Trimming removed 2 bases from V and 5 bases from J, with 12 bases in between. This CDR3 spans 15 amino acids. TCRdb keeps only in-frame clones here, not all; method: immunoSEQ multiplex PCR. The sample lists over a million clones, about 76% occurring once. The clonotype originates from a man younger than 30 in good health. The specimen sequenced was memory CD4+ T cells sorted from blood. Indicated subset: CD45RA-negative fraction. J is TRBJ2-2 and V is TRBV2; maybe TRBD1 (6 bases). This CDR3 is CASSEQGTITGELFF. DNA for the CDR3: TGTGCCAGCAGTGAACAGGGGACAATTACCGGGGAGCTGTTTTTT.